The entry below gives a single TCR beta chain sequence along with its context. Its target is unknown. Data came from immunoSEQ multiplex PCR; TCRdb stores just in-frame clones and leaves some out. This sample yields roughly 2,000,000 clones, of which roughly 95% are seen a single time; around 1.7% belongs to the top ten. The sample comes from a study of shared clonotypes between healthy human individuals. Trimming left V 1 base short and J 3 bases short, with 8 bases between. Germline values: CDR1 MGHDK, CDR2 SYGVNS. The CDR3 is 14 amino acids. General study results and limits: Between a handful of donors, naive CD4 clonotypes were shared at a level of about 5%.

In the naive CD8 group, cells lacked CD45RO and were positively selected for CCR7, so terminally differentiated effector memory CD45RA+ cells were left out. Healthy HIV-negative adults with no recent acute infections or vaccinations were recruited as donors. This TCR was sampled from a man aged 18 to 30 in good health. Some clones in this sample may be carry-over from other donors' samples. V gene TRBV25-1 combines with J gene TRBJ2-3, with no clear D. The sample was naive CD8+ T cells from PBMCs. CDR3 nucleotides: TGTGCCAGCAGTGAATTAGGGATGACAGATACGCAGTATTTT. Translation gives CASSELGMTDTQYF.